This T cell receptor (beta chain) was found in a study of cytotoxic CD8 clonotypes in ibrutinib-treated CLL. The wider study: Outcomes included around 25 partial and 2 complete responses; after median approximately 70 months, roughly 14 stayed remitted and roughly twelve progressed.

About this clone itself: The antigen is not known.

Profiling relied on immunoSEQ multiplex PCR, and the TCRdb table lists in-frame clones only, not all of them. In the table there are approximately 130,000 clones, approximately 80% of which are singletons. Overall study results and limits: Among the clonotypes, public ones were uncommon and contracted or held stable on treatment.

There are 17 residues in the CDR3. Per germline, CDR1 SNHLY and CDR2 FYNNEI. Trimming pared 6 bases from V and 0 bases from J, leaving 15 bases between. This specimen consisted of PBMCs, obtained after 24 months of ibrutinib treatment. The chain employs TRBV2 and TRBJ1-6; D is possibly TRBD1 (5 bases). This receptor was taken from a human donor with chronic lymphocytic leukemia. This CDR3 reads CASRGDPTSSYNSPLHF. CDR3 DNA: TGTGCCAGCAGGGGGGACCCTACAAGCTCCTATAATTCACCCCTCCACTTT.